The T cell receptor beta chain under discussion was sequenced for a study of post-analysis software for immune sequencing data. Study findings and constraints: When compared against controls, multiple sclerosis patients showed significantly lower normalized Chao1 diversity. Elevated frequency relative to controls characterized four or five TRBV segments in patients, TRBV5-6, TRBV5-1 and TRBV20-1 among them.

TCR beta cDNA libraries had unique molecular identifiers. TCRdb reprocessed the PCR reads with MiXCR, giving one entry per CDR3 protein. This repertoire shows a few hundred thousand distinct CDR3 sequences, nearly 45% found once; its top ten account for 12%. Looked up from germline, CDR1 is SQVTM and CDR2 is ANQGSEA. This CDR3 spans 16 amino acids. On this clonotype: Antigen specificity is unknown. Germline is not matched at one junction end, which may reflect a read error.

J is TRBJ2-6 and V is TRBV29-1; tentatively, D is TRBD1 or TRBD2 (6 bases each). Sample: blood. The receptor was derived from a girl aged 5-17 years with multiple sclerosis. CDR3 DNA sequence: TGCAGCGTTGAAGACAGAACAGGGACTGGGGCCAACGTCCCGACTTTC. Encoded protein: CSVEDRTGTGANVPTF.